This is a list of T cell receptor beta chains from one sample in a study of T cell responses to AZD1222 COVID-19 vaccine. Method: immunoSEQ multiplex PCR; TCRdb's copy keeps in-frame clones and lacks some. The sample consists of tens of thousands of clones, roughly 90% of them appearing once. The sample was peripheral blood, taken on day 0 of AZD1222 vaccination. These receptors were collected from an adult in good health. Each CDR3 is given with its conserved first and last residue. A D gene is named only where the DNA matches it firmly.

V gene: TRBV7-9; CDR3 length: 14; D gene: .; J gene: TRBJ2-7; CDR3 protein: CASSYGSNAYEQYF; CDR3 DNA: TGTGCCAGCAGCTACGGATCAAACGCCTACGAGCAGTACTTC
V gene: TRBV7-8; CDR3 length: 15; D gene: .; J gene: TRBJ1-5; CDR3 protein: CASSRDNHSNQPQHF; CDR3 DNA: TGTGCCAGCAGTCGGGACAATCACAGCAATCAGCCCCAGCATTTT
V gene: TRBV2; CDR3 length: 14; D gene: .; J gene: TRBJ2-7; CDR3 protein: CASSDIRARGEQYF; CDR3 DNA: TGTGCCAGCAGTGATATCAGGGCGCGGGGCGAGCAGTACTTC
V gene: TRBV11-3; CDR3 length: 12; D gene: .; J gene: TRBJ1-2; CDR3 protein: CASSSSGDGYTF; CDR3 DNA: TGTGCCAGCAGCTCGTCAGGGGACGGCTACACCTTC
V gene: TRBV18; CDR3 length: 15; D gene: TRBD1; J gene: TRBJ1-2; CDR3 protein: CASSSTTGTEYGYTF; CDR3 DNA: TGTGCCAGCTCATCGACGACCGGGACAGAATATGGCTACACCTTC
V gene: TRBV12-3/TRBV12-4; CDR3 length: 13; D gene: .; J gene: TRBJ1-2; CDR3 protein: CASTLGGARGYTF; CDR3 DNA: TGTGCCAGCACCTTGGGGGGAGCACGGGGCTACACCTTC
V gene: TRBV5-1; CDR3 length: 14; D gene: .; J gene: TRBJ2-7; CDR3 protein: CASSLAPGAGEQYF; CDR3 DNA: TGCGCCAGCAGCTTGGCCCCAGGGGCGGGGGAGCAGTACTTC
V gene: TRBV6-5; CDR3 length: 11; D gene: .; J gene: TRBJ2-7; CDR3 protein: CASSRGYEQYF; CDR3 DNA: TGTGCCAGCAGCCGGGGCTACGAGCAGTACTTC
V gene: TRBV7-9; CDR3 length: 17; D gene: .; J gene: TRBJ2-7; CDR3 protein: CASSLRGLVRSLYEQYF; CDR3 DNA: TGTGCCAGCAGCTTAAGGGGGTTAGTCAGATCCCTCTACGAGCAGTACTTC
V gene: TRBV18; CDR3 length: 13; D gene: TRBD1; J gene: TRBJ1-1; CDR3 protein: CASSRDRQTEAFF; CDR3 DNA: TGTGCCAGCTCGAGGGACAGGCAGACTGAAGCTTTCTTT
V gene: TRBV9; CDR3 length: 16; D gene: TRBD1; J gene: TRBJ1-4; CDR3 protein: CASSDRTGGSKEKLFF; CDR3 DNA: TGTGCCAGCAGCGATAGGACAGGGGGCAGTAAGGAAAAACTGTTTTTT
V gene: TRBV7-2; CDR3 length: 15; D gene: .; J gene: TRBJ1-5; CDR3 protein: CASSFGFLSNQPQHF; CDR3 DNA: TGTGCCAGCAGCTTCGGGTTTCTAAGCAATCAGCCCCAGCATTTT
V gene: TRBV6-5; CDR3 length: 12; D gene: .; J gene: TRBJ1-5; CDR3 protein: CASSRRNQPQHF; CDR3 DNA: TGTGCCAGCAGTAGACGAAATCAGCCCCAGCATTTT
V gene: TRBV28; CDR3 length: 17; D gene: TRBD1; J gene: TRBJ1-1; CDR3 protein: CASSQIPGTGMNTEAFF; CDR3 DNA: TGTGCCAGCAGCCAAATACCCGGGACAGGTATGAACACTGAAGCTTTCTTT
V gene: TRBV12-3/TRBV12-4; CDR3 length: 12; D gene: TRBD1; J gene: TRBJ1-5; CDR3 protein: CASSTTGEPQHF; CDR3 DNA: TGTGCCAGCAGTACAACAGGGGAGCCCCAGCATTTT